This is a list of T cell receptor beta chains from one sample in a study of T cells in Graves' hyperthyroidism and ophthalmopathy. TCRdb fed the multiplex PCR reads into MiXCR, producing one record per CDR3 protein. Of 660,000 or so distinct CDR3 sequences in the sample, less than 45% were seen once. The specimen was peripheral blood or thyroid tissue (not recorded which). The origin of the receptors is an adult man with Graves' disease, either hyperthyroidism or ophthalmopathy (not recorded which). CDR3s include the opening cysteine and the closing phenylalanine or tryptophan. A D gene is named only where the DNA matches it firmly. Not all rows give a size; the values are once, few, many and, for expanded clones, a class.

D	J	size	V	DNA	CDR3
NA	TRBJ1-2	NA	TRBV2	TGTGCCAGCAGTGAAGGGGGAGACAGCGACCCCGGCTACACCTTC	CASSEGGDSDPGYTF
NA	TRBJ1-1	NA	TRBV10-3	TGTGCCATCAGTGAAGGGAATTGGCAGCAAGCTTTCTTT	CAISEGNWQQAFF
NA	TRBJ2-5	few	TRBV7-8	TGTGCCAGCAGCTTTCCCGGGGTGGTTCAGACCCAGTACTTC	CASSFPGVVQTQYF
NA	TRBJ1-2	NA	TRBV7-9	TGTGCCAGCAGCTGGGGTGTTGAGGCGGGCAGCGGCTACACCTTC	CASSWGVEAGSGYTF
NA	TRBJ2-5	few	TRBV11-2	TGTGCCAGCAGCCAAGACGTCTTGGAGGAGACCCAGTACTTC	CASSQDVLEETQYF
NA	TRBJ1-3	NA	TRBV4-1	TGCGCCAGCAGCCAAGAAACAGGGAAATACACCACATATTTT	CASSQETGKYTTYF
NA	TRBJ2-2	NA	TRBV20-1	TGCAGTGCTAGACTGGGTAGCACCGGGGAGCTGTTTTTT	CSARLGSTGELFF
NA	TRBJ1-2	NA	TRBV10-3	TGTGCCATCAGGGGGACTCGAGATGGCTACACCTTC	CAIRGTRDGYTF
TRBD1	TRBJ1-4	NA	TRBV7-9	TGTGCCAGCAGCACTCCTTCGGGACAGGGGGGTTCAACTAATGAAAAACTGTTTTTT	CASSTPSGQGGSTNEKLFF
TRBD1	TRBJ1-2	many	TRBV7-9	TGTGCCAGCAGCTTAGCCGGACAGGGCGATTACTATGGCTACACCTTC	CASSLAGQGDYYGYTF
NA	TRBJ1-2	NA	TRBV6-1	TGTGCCAGCAGTGCAGAACCGGGACCGAACTATGGCTACACCTTC	CASSAEPGPNYGYTF
TRBD1	TRBJ1-3	NA	TRBV11-2	TGTGCCAGCAGCCTCGGACAGGGGCTGAGGGCTGGAAACACCATATATTTT	CASSLGQGLRAGNTIYF
NA	TRBJ2-2	NA	TRBV10-3	TGTGCCATCAGTGATCAGTCAGGGGATATGAACACCGGGGAGCTGTTTTTT	CAISDQSGDMNTGELFF
NA	TRBJ2-7	many	TRBV15	TGTGCCACCAGCAGAGGAGGGTACGAGCAGTACTTC	CATSRGGYEQYF
NA	TRBJ2-5	NA	TRBV29-1	TGCAGCGTTGCAGGGGAAGAGACCCAGTACTTC	CSVAGEETQYF
NA	TRBJ1-4	many	TRBV7-6	TGTGCCAGCAGCTTAGGAGGAGGGGAAAAACTGTTTTTT	CASSLGGGEKLFF
NA	TRBJ2-7	many	TRBV6-6	TGTGCCAGCATCGGGGAATCCTACGAGCAGTACTTC	CASIGESYEQYF
NA	TRBJ1-5	NA	TRBV24-1	TGTGCCACCAGTGATTGGCTAGCGGGAGTAAAAGAGACCCAGCATTTT	CATSDWLAGVKETQHF
NA	TRBJ2-7	many	TRBV10-3	TGTGCCATCAGCGTGCAGTATTCCTACGAGCAGTACTTC	CAISVQYSYEQYF
NA	TRBJ1-3	NA	TRBV5-4	TGCGCCAGCAGCCAAAAGCCCGCTGGAAACACCATATATTTT	CASSQKPAGNTIYF
NA	TRBJ1-2	few	TRBV20-1	TGCGGTAGTTGGTTGGGTGGCTATGGCTACACCTTC	CGSWLGGYGYTF